The TCR beta chain under discussion was sequenced for a study of Ad26.COV2.S vaccination and SARS-CoV-2 variants. Study summary: Within the COV1001 Ad26.COV2.S trial arm, the donor was enrolled. Study-level findings and limits: The TCR-based breadth and depth measures might underestimate overall T cell responses.

Treatment reported: around 19 received Ad26.COV2.S at low or high dose, single or two shots; 5 received placebo; per-sample allocation not given. Day 63 after the first vaccine or placebo injection was the time point for sampling. An adult aged 18-55 years in Boston served as the donor. Wuhan-strain SARS-CoV-2 spike was expressed by the Ad26 vector that made up the vaccine. The V segment lost 6 bases and the J segment 0 bases; nucleotides outside the gene matches: 7. CDR1 and CDR2 (germline): SGHAT, FQNNGV. This CDR3 has 16 amino acids. The data were produced by immunoSEQ multiplex PCR, yet TCRdb's version contains in-frame clones alone and is incomplete. The repertoire holds a few hundred thousand clones, with 70% to 90% as singletons. Details on this clone: Antigen: not known.

The sequenced sample was peripheral blood, obtained in a trial of Ad26.COV2.S vaccine versus placebo. The J gene is TRBJ2-1, the V gene TRBV11-2; 8 nucleotides line up with TRBD2. This sequence originates from a person between 18 and 59 years old who received the Ad26.COV2.S COVID-19 vaccine or a placebo. The CDR3 region is CASRPGGGSSYNEQFF. The CDR3 DNA sequence: TGTGCCAGCAGACCCGGCGGGGGGAGCTCCTACAATGAGCAGTTCTTC.